The 9 T cell receptor beta chains in this list originate from one sample, sequenced in a study of tumor and adjacent non-tumor tissue in lung cancer. Three rounds of nested PCR, following a modified ARM-PCR protocol, produced the TCRbeta library. One entry per CDR3 protein results from TCRdb running MiXCR on the multiplex PCR reads. Of under 250,000 distinct CDR3 sequences in the sample, less than 80% were seen once. No cell sorting was done before RNA was extracted from the tissue. The specimen sequenced was lung tumor tissue. Receptor source: a man in his sixties with non-small cell lung cancer.

This clonotype turned up a few times. The chain carries TRBV20-1 and TRBJ1-2, with no clear D. V was cut by 0 bases and J by 7 bases, with 21 bases left in between. This CDR3 is 16 amino acids long. The germline V gene has CDR1 DFQATT and CDR2 SNEGSKA (reference sequence). The DNA for the CDR3 is TGCAGTGCTAGAGATCCTCCGCCGGCCTCCCTTAGTGGCTACACCTTC. Protein sequence: CSARDPPPASLSGYTF.

This clonotype was observed many times. The chain employs TRBV5-4 and TRBJ2-5; D ambiguous. Trimming left V 0 bases short and J 4 bases short, with 4 bases between. Germline assignment: CDR1 SGHNT and CDR2 YYREEE (reference sequence). The CDR3 is 12 amino acids. The CDR3: CASSLAAETQYF. CDR3 in DNA: TGTGCCAGCAGCTTGGCCGCAGAGACCCAGTACTTC.

This clonotype was seen only a few times. The chain carries TRBV4-3 and TRBJ2-1; 9 positions match TRBD1. J gave up 5 bases and V 4 bases, and 12 bases lay outside the gene matches. The length of the CDR3 is 17 residues. Germline V CDR1 and CDR2: LGHNA, YSLEER. The CDR3 region is CASSPELGQGGHNEQFF. For the CDR3, the DNA is TGCGCCAGCAGCCCTGAATTGGGACAGGGTGGGCACAATGAGCAGTTCTTC.

This clonotype was detected a few times. The chain is built from TRBV11-1 and TRBJ2-7; D unresolved. In germline, CDR1 is SGHAT, CDR2 FQDESV (reference sequence). This CDR3 contains 11 residues. Trimming removed 2 bases at V and 3 bases at J, with 2 bases between. CDR3 nucleotides: TGTGCCAGCAGCTTATGCTACGAGCAGTACTTC. Its translation: CASSLCYEQYF.

Note on this clonotype: As the CDR3 is not closed by the conserved phenylalanine or tryptophan, this likely results from a read error. The chain has TRBV11-2 and TRBJ2-5; TRBD1 aligns across 7 bases. This CDR3 has 13 residues. CDR1 is SGHAT, CDR2 FQNNGV, per germline. CDR3 bases: TGTGCCCGCAGCTCTACAGGGGAAAAGACCCAGTACCTC. Its protein product is CARSSTGEKTQYL.

In regard to this clonotype: Sequence at one end of the junction differs from germline and may be a read error. J is TRBJ1-1 and V is TRBV20-1; 7 bases line up with TRBD1. This CDR3 spans 13 amino acids. The germline CDR1 and CDR2 sequences are DFQATT and SNEGSKA (reference sequence). The CDR3 reads CSTREQGGTEAFF. Written as DNA, the CDR3 is TGCAGTACTAGAGAGCAGGGGGGCACTGAAGCTTTCTTT.

Worth noting for this clonotype: A junction end diverges from the germline sequence, so it may reflect a read error. CDR3 DNA sequence: TGTGCCAACACTCTGGACGGGAATCAGCCCCTGCATTTT. Translated, it gives CANTLDGNQPLHF. This chain connects TRBV6-6 to TRBJ1-5, with D unresolved. Germline V gene data show CDR1 as MNHNY and CDR2 as SVGAGI (reference sequence). The CDR3 runs to 13 residues.

For this clonotype: At one boundary the junction diverges from the germline segment, which might be a read error. V is TRBV6-6 and J is TRBJ2-3; 11 positions agree with TRBD1. The CDR3 spans 16 residues. Germline values: CDR1 MNHNY, CDR2 SVGAGI (reference sequence). CDR3 nucleotide sequence: TGTGCCAGCAGTCCCGGGACAGGGGGGCGCACAGATACGCAATTTTTT. This encodes CASSPGTGGRTDTQFF.

As concerns this clonotype: A read error may account for a junction end that differs from germline. The chain couples TRBV10-3 to TRBJ2-3, with D perhaps TRBD1 (6 bases). The CDR3 consists of 14 residues. The V gene's germline CDR1 is ENHRY and CDR2 SYGVKD. CDR3 sequence (DNA): TGTGCCATCAAGGGGGTTACCCCCACAGATATGCAGTATTTT. Translated: CAIKGVTPTDMQYF.